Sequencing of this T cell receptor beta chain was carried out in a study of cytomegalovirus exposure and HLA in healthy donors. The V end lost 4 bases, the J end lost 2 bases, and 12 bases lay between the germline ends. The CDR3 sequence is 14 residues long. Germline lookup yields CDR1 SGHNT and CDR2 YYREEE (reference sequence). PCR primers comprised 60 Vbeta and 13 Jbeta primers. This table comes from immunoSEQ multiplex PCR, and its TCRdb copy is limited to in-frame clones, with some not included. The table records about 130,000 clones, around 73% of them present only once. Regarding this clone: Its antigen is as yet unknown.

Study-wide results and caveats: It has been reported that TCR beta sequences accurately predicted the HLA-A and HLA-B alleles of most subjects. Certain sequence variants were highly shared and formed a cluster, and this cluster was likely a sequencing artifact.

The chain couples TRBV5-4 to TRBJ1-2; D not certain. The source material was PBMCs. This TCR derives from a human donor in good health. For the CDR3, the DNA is TGTGCCAGCAGCGCCGGAGGTCTCAACTATGGCTACACCTTC. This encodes CASSAGGLNYGYTF.